This T cell receptor beta chain comes out of a study of blood T cell repertoires in COVID-19. Libraries were prepared by immunoSEQ multiplex PCR; TCRdb keeps only in-frame clonotypes and omits some of them. The table includes about 230,000 clones, approximately 80% detected once. Germline CDR1 reads SGHRS; CDR2 reads YFSETQ. V lost 4 bases to trimming and J lost 0 bases, with 13 bases between them. CDR3 length: 15 residues. Specimen: PBMCs or T cells enriched from blood (not recorded which). The TCR originated in a man aged 60 to 75 who had recovered from COVID-19. The chain recombines TRBV5-1 with TRBJ1-2; no clear D gene. CDR3 in amino acids: CASSPRDPANYGYTF. The CDR3 DNA reads TGCGCCAGCAGCCCGAGGGATCCCGCTAACTATGGCTACACCTTC.